This T cell receptor beta chain was retrieved from a study of blood T cell repertoires in COVID-19. In the study overall: Samples came from the United States, Italy and Spain, spanning acute and convalescent COVID-19. The cDNA or gDNA used as material had been derived from T cells, B-cell-depleted T cells, or PBMCs.

There are 16 residues in the CDR3. V dropped 1 base and J dropped 5; count of bases not matched to a gene: 5. CDR1 and CDR2 (germline): LGHDT, YNNKEL (reference sequence). Original processing methods: Estimates of nucleated cell counts were drawn from the amplification of reference gene primers. Sequencing used immunoSEQ multiplex PCR; TCRdb keeps in-frame clones, though not all of them. V and J calls plus clone size are reproduced from that table; the DNA served to infer D and trimming. This table holds 260,000 or so clones, over 75% found once. The sequence came from a human donor in a cohort sampled during active COVID-19. Material for sequencing was peripheral blood. The chain carries TRBV3-1 (or the pseudogene TRBV3-2) and TRBJ2-3; 11 nucleotides line up with TRBD2. The DNA for the CDR3 is TGTGCCAGCAGCCAAGTAGCGGGGGGGCCGGTAGATACGCAGTATTTT. Encoded protein: CASSQVAGGPVDTQYF.